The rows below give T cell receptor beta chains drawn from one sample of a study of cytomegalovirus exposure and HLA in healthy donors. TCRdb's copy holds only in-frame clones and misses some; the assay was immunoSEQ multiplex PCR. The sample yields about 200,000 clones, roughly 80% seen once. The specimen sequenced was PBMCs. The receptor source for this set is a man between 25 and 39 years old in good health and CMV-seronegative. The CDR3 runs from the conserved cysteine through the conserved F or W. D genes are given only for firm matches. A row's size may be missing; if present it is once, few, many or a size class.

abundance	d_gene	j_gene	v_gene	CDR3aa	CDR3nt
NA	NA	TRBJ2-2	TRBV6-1	CASSEGGDTGELFF	TGTGCCAGCAGTGAAGGGGGGGACACCGGGGAGCTGTTTTTT
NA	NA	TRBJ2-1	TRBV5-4	CASSFSQTGQGEQFF	TGTGCCAGCAGCTTTAGTCAGACCGGCCAGGGTGAGCAGTTCTTC
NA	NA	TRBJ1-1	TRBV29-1	CSVEGQFLTEAFF	TGCAGCGTTGAAGGACAGTTCCTCACTGAAGCTTTCTTT
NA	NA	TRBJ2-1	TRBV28	CASSLVSVNDEQFF	TGTGCCAGCAGTTTGGTGAGTGTAAACGATGAGCAGTTCTTC
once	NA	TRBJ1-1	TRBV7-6	CASSLTTGNTEAFF	TGTGCCAGCAGCTTAACGACAGGGAACACTGAAGCTTTCTTT
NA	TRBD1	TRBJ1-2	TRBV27	CASSSPAGGYGYTF	TGTGCCAGCAGTTCCCCGGCAGGGGGTTATGGCTACACCTTC
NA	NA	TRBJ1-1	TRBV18	CASFKGGLNTEAFF	TGTGCCAGCTTTAAGGGAGGGCTGAACACTGAAGCTTTCTTT
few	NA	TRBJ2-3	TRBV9	CASSVGERIPTDTQYF	TGTGCCAGCAGCGTAGGAGAGCGGATCCCCACAGATACGCAGTATTTT
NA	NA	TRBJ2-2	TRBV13	CASSPVGGTSGELFF	TGTGCCAGCAGCCCCGTGGGCGGGACCTCCGGGGAGCTGTTTTTT
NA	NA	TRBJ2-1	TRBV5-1	CASSLVTGLYNEQFF	TGCGCCAGCAGCTTGGTGACAGGTCTCTACAATGAGCAGTTCTTC
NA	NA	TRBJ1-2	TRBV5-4	CASSLEALGGGYTF	TGTGCCAGCAGCTTGGAGGCGCTGGGAGGTGGCTACACCTTC
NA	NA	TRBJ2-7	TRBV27	CASSLYTGEDYEQYF	TGTGCCAGCAGTTTATATACGGGGGAAGACTACGAGCAGTACTTC
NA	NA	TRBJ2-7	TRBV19	CASSISGRSYYEQYF	TGTGCCAGTAGTATTTCAGGTCGAAGTTACTACGAGCAGTACTTC
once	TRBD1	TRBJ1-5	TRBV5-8	CASSSGQNQPQHF	TGTGCCAGCAGCTCGGGACAGAATCAGCCCCAGCATTTT
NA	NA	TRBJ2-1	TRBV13	CASSPPRDEQFF	TGTGCCAGCAGCCCGCCCCGGGATGAGCAGTTCTTC
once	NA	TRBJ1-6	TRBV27	CASSLIQTYNSPLHF	TGTGCCAGCAGTTTAATCCAGACCTATAATTCACCCCTCCACTTT
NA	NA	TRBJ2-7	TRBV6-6	CASASEAYEQYF	TGTGCCAGCGCGTCTGAAGCTTACGAGCAGTACTTC
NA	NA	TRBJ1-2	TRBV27	CASSLRGNYGYTF	TGTGCCAGCAGTTTAAGGGGAAACTATGGCTACACCTTC
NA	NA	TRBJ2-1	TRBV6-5	CASSYRGGTYNEQFF	TGTGCCAGCAGTTACAGGGGTGGGACCTACAATGAGCAGTTCTTC
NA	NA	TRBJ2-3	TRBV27	CASSLFGRGRANTQYF	TGTGCCAGCAGTTTATTCGGCAGGGGAAGGGCAAATACGCAGTATTTT
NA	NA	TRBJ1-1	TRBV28	CASSLGFSGGPTEAFF	TGTGCCAGCAGTTTGGGTTTCTCCGGCGGGCCCACTGAAGCTTTCTTT
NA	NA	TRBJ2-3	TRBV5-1	CASSLVLGDTDTQYF	TGCGCCAGCAGCTTGGTGCTAGGGGACACAGATACGCAGTATTTT